These 7 T cell receptor beta chains share one sample of origin, sequenced in a study of blood T cells in healthy people across ages. A J-beta primer mix and a sample-barcoded 5' primer were used in a second PCR of about 7 to 12 cycles. From the 5' RACE reads, TCRdb called clonotypes with MiXCR, one entry per CDR3 protein. The repertoire holds about 800,000 distinct CDR3 sequences, with 58% as singletons. The specimen sequenced was blood. The receptors shown here come from a man aged 30-40 years in good health.

V and J are TRBV7-9 and TRBJ1-2; TRBD1 agrees at 7 bases. There are 15 residues in the CDR3. Losses at the gene ends were 5 bases for V and 8 bases for J; bases not matched to a gene: 14. Germline V CDR1 and CDR2: SEHNR, FQNEAQ (reference sequence). The CDR3 nucleotides read TGTGCCAGCAGCGGCAGGACAGGACTAACTGGGGGCTACACCTTC. Translated, it gives CASSGRTGLTGGYTF.

The V call is TRBV13, the J call TRBJ1-1; 9 bases map to TRBD1. CDR1 and CDR2 (germline): PRHDT, FYEKMQ (reference sequence). With V trimmed by 5 bases and J by 4 bases, 11 bases remained unmatched. The CDR3 length is 16 residues. CDR3 nucleotides: TGTGCCAGCAGCCCCAGTCTGGGGACAGGGTTCACTGAAGCTTTCTTT. Translation gives CASSPSLGTGFTEAFF.

This clonotype was detected only a few times. The chain carries TRBV10-3 and TRBJ2-5; D unresolved. The DNA end lines up better with TRBJ2-7; the J call may be wrong. The CDR3 contains 14 residues. The germline gives CDR1 ENHRY, CDR2 SYGVKD. Here the CDR3 reads CATTTQEGTYEQYF. The CDR3 DNA follows: TGTGCCACTACTACCCAAGAAGGAACCTACGAGCAGTACTTC.

This clonotype showed up just once. J is TRBJ2-1 and V is TRBV27, with a possible D match to TRBD2 (5 bases). The CDR3 length is 15 residues. Germline V lookup: CDR1 MNHEY, CDR2 SMNVEV (reference sequence). V lost 5 bases and J lost 4, with 15 bases in between. The CDR3 loop reads CASSTAERFYNEQFF. The CDR3 nucleotides read TGTGCCAGCAGTACAGCGGAAAGGTTTTACAATGAGCAGTTCTTC.

The J gene is TRBJ2-7, the V gene TRBV4-2, with 8 bases aligning to TRBD2. Losses at the gene ends were 3 bases for V and 0 bases for J; bases not matched to a gene: 13. CDR3 length: 18 amino acids. Germline CDR1 LGHNA, CDR2 YNFKEQ. CDR3 amino acids: CASSHSPRREASSYEQYF. In DNA, the CDR3 is TGTGCCAGCAGCCATTCGCCCCGGCGGGAGGCCAGCTCCTACGAGCAGTACTTC.

The chain couples TRBV6-2 or TRBV6-3 to TRBJ2-5; TRBD1 or TRBD2 may be the D gene (5 bases each). The assigned J gene may be wrong: the sequence end matches TRBJ2-7 better. Germline-derived CDR1 and CDR2 are MNHEY and SVGEGT. This CDR3 region has 16 residues. The DNA of the CDR3 is TGTGCCAGCAGCCCACAGGCCCCAGCCGGAGGCGGCGAGCAGTACTTC. Protein product: CASSPQAPAGGGEQYF.

V is TRBV30 and J is TRBJ2-7; unclear D gene. The CDR3 loop spans 14 amino acids. Germline V CDR1 and CDR2: GTSNPN, SVGIG (reference sequence). Trimming left V 2 bases short and J 0 bases short, with 11 bases between. CDR3 in amino acids: CAWSSGSSSYEQYF. The DNA for the CDR3 is TGTGCCTGGAGTTCCGGATCGAGCTCCTACGAGCAGTACTTC.